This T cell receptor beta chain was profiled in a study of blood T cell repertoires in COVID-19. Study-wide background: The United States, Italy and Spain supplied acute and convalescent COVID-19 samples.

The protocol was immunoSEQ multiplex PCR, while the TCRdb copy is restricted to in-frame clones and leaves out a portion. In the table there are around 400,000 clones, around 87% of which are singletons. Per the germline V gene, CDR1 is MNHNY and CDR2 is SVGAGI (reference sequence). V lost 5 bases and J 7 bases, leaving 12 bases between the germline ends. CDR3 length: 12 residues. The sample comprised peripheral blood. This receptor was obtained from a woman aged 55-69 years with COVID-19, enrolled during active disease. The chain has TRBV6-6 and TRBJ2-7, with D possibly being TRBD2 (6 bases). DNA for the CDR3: TGTGCCAGCAGTAGCGGGTTGGTTGAGCAGTACTTC. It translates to CASSSGLVEQYF.